The 27 T cell receptor beta chains given below trace back to one sample, sequenced in a study of blood T cell repertoires in COVID-19. Data came from immunoSEQ multiplex PCR; TCRdb stores just in-frame clones and leaves some out. The repertoire holds approximately 99,000 clones, with about 86% as singletons. What was sequenced was peripheral blood. The receptors shown here come from a woman aged 55 to 70 in a cohort sampled during active or convalescent COVID-19.

The chain carries TRBV7-9 and TRBJ1-3; the D is unclear. Trimming took 1 base from V and 0 from J, leaving 10 bases between them. Per the germline V gene, CDR1 is SEHNR and CDR2 is FQNEAQ (reference sequence). The CDR3 is 16 amino acids. The CDR3 DNA sequence: TGTGCCAGCAGCTTAGATACGGTTTACTCTGGAAACACCATATATTTT. The encoded protein is CASSLDTVYSGNTIYF.

This chain uses TRBV2 with TRBJ1-1; no clear D gene. The V gene lost 7 bases and the J gene lost 7 bases, with 10 bases spanning the gap. Germline CDR1 is SNHLY and CDR2 is FYNNEI. CDR3 size: 11 residues. The CDR3 nucleotides are TGTGCCAGCACGAATCGGTATGAAGCTTTCTTT. It codes for CASTNRYEAFF.

This chain's CDR3 is CATSRARDTGELFF. CDR3 DNA sequence: TGTGCCACCAGCAGAGCGAGGGACACCGGGGAGCTGTTTTTT. J is TRBJ2-2 and V is TRBV15; D possibly corresponds to TRBD2 (5 bases). The CDR3 is 14 amino acids. The germline V gene has CDR1 LNHNV and CDR2 YYDKDF (reference sequence). Trimming removed 1 base from V and 3 bases from J, with 6 bases in between.

V gene TRBV28 combines with J gene TRBJ1-4; D not certain. This CDR3 is 15 amino acids long. Per the germline V gene, CDR1 is MDHEN and CDR2 is SYDVKM. The V and J ends lost 1 base and 7 bases respectively, with 13 bases between them. The CDR3 sequence: CASSLFPMGSEKLFF. The CDR3 coding sequence is TGTGCCAGCAGTTTATTCCCCATGGGGAGTGAAAAACTGTTTTTT.

The CDR3 region has the DNA TGTGCCATCAGTGGCCCTCCGGGGAGGGCCTACAATGAGCAGTTCTTC. It encodes CAISGPPGRAYNEQFF. The rearrangement links TRBV10-3 to TRBJ2-1; TRBD2 agrees at 7 bases. The CDR3 contains 16 residues. Germline trimming cut 4 bases from V and 2 bases from J; bases unmatched to any gene: 8. Per the germline V gene, CDR1 is ENHRY and CDR2 is SYGVKD.

The genes are TRBV9 and TRBJ2-3; 8 nucleotides match TRBD2. CDR1 and CDR2 from the germline V gene are SGDLS and YYNGEE. V was pared by 0 bases and J by 3 bases, with 3 bases of the junction left unmatched. This CDR3 is built from 15 residues. Here the CDR3 reads CASSVAAGATDTQYF. CDR3 nucleotides: TGTGCCAGCAGCGTAGCAGCGGGGGCTACAGATACGCAGTATTTT.

The chain combines TRBV7-9 with TRBJ2-7, with 8 bases that match TRBD2. Germline CDR1 and CDR2: SEHNR and FQNEAQ (reference sequence). Trimming at V came to 4 bases and at J to 4 bases, leaving 9 bases not matched to a gene. The CDR3 sequence is 15 residues long. The CDR3 DNA reads as TGTGCCAGCAGCTCCAGACTAGCGAGGGTATACGAGCAGTACTTC. Its protein is CASSSRLARVYEQYF.

The chain uses TRBV4-2 and TRBJ1-5; no firm D call. Germline CDR1 reads LGHNA; CDR2 reads YNFKEQ. V lost 0 bases, J lost 9 bases, and 9 bases lay in between. This CDR3 spans 13 amino acids. The CDR3 sequence: CASSQELRGPQHF. In DNA, the CDR3 is TGTGCCAGCAGCCAAGAGCTTCGGGGGCCCCAGCATTTT.

The chain carries TRBV6-2 or TRBV6-3 and TRBJ1-5; D unclear. The CDR3 is 12 amino acids. CDR1 is MNHEY, CDR2 SVGEGT, per germline. V was cut by 5 bases and J by 5 bases, with 7 bases left in between. CDR3 sequence (DNA): TGTGCCAGCAGTACTACCTATCAGCCCCAGCATTTT. It encodes CASSTTYQPQHF.

This chain uses TRBV21-1 with TRBJ2-7; the table's D call of TRBD2 was not tested on the DNA. TRBV21-1 counts as a pseudogene. This CDR3 comprises 14 residues. CDR3 in DNA: TGTGCCAGCAGCAGAAGCGGGGGTGGCTACGAGCAGTACTTC. Translating it yields CASSRSGGGYEQYF.

The rearrangement joins TRBV3-1 (or the pseudogene TRBV3-2) to TRBJ2-3; 9 positions match TRBD1. The CDR3 covers 18 residues. Germline V gives CDR1 LGHDT, CDR2 YNNKEL (reference sequence). The V segment lost 5 bases and the J segment 6 bases; nucleotides outside the gene matches: 18. CDR3 DNA sequence: TGTGCCAGCAGCACACTCCGGCGCAACAGGGGGCGCGCGGATACGCAGTATTTT. Translated, it gives CASSTLRRNRGRADTQYF.

As concerns this clone: The junction departs from the called germline gene at one end, perhaps through a read error. The DNA of the CDR3 is TGTGCTAGCAGCTTAGCGAGTGGTCTAGGCGGGAACACCGGGGAGCTGTTTTTT. As protein: CASSLASGLGGNTGELFF. The chain uses TRBV7-7 and TRBJ2-2; a possible D gene is TRBD2 (5 bases). Germline CDR1 and CDR2: SSHAT and FNYEAQ (reference sequence). The CDR3 is 18 amino acids.

This chain links TRBV7-9 with TRBJ2-1; D remains ambiguous. This CDR3 contains 14 residues. CDR1 and CDR2 from the germline V gene are SEHNR and FQNEAQ (reference sequence). Trimming left V 1 base short and J 3 bases short, with 7 bases between. CDR3 sequence: CASSLGAGYNEQFF. CDR3 nucleotides: TGTGCCAGCAGCTTAGGGGCAGGCTACAATGAGCAGTTCTTC.

The chain joins TRBV10-3 to TRBJ2-2; D is unclear. The V gene's germline CDR1 is ENHRY and CDR2 SYGVKD. This CDR3 comprises 14 residues. V was trimmed by 4 bases and J by 1 base, leaving 7 bases between them. The CDR3 region has the DNA TGTGCCATCAGTGGAGAGAAGAACACCGGGGAGCTGTTTTTT. It codes for CAISGEKNTGELFF.

The J gene is TRBJ2-3, the V gene TRBV9, with 7 nucleotides matching TRBD1. The CDR3 extends over 16 amino acids. Germline values: CDR1 SGDLS, CDR2 YYNGEE. J was trimmed by 1 base and V by 2 bases; bases with no gene match: 7. CDR3 DNA: TGTGCCAGCAGCGTTTCTGGGACAGCGGGCACAGATACGCAGTATTTT. It specifies CASSVSGTAGTDTQYF.

This rearrangement joins TRBV9 to TRBJ1-1; 7 bases align to TRBD1. Germline CDR1 and CDR2: SGDLS and YYNGEE. The CDR3 length is 12 residues. The trim removed 3 bases at V and 5 bases at J, leaving 1 base unmatched. The CDR3 loop is CASSAGQTEAFF. The CDR3 nucleotides are TGTGCCAGCAGCGCGGGACAGACTGAAGCTTTCTTT.

The V call is TRBV7-8, the J call TRBJ1-3; tentative D call: TRBD1 (6 bases). This CDR3 is 15 amino acids long. CDR1 SGHVS and CDR2 FQNEAQ come from the germline V gene. Trimming shortened V by 6 bases and J by 2 bases, and 14 bases separated the two germline ends. The CDR3 DNA sequence: TGTGCCAGCAGACCACAGGGATTCACTGGAAACACCATATATTTT. Its protein product is CASRPQGFTGNTIYF.

V and J are TRBV19 and TRBJ1-2; unclear D gene. Trimming stripped 2 bases from V and 8 bases from J, with 12 bases between. The CDR3 is 13 residues long. The germline gives CDR1 LNHDA, CDR2 SQIVND (reference sequence). CDR3 in DNA: TGTGCCAGTAGTATACCACTCCCGGGGGGCTACACCTTC. Encoded protein: CASSIPLPGGYTF.

The V gene is TRBV28, the J gene TRBJ2-1, with a possible D match to TRBD2 (6 bases). The ends were cut back, 3 bases at V and 0 bases at J, with 12 bases in the middle. Germline CDR1 and CDR2: MDHEN and SYDVKM. This CDR3 region has 16 residues. The CDR3 loop is CASSFASVSSYNEQFF. As DNA, the CDR3 is TGTGCCAGCAGTTTCGCTAGCGTGAGCTCCTACAATGAGCAGTTCTTC.

DNA of the CDR3: TGTGCCAGCAGCCCGGGACAACCTAGGGGCTACGAGCAGTACTTC. It specifies CASSPGQPRGYEQYF. The chain uses TRBV7-3 and TRBJ2-7; possible D gene TRBD1, 6 bases. Trimming cost V 5 bases and J 3 bases, with 17 bases left between them. The germline V gene encodes CDR1 SGHTA and CDR2 FQGTGA. This CDR3 has 15 amino acids.

The chain has TRBV28 and TRBJ2-1, with D possibly matching TRBD1 (6 bases). The CDR3 runs to 15 residues. The germline V gene encodes CDR1 MDHEN and CDR2 SYDVKM. V lost 3 bases and J 7 bases, leaving 16 bases between the germline ends. The CDR3 DNA sequence: TGTGCCAGCAGTTTTCGGGGACACCGGCCGAATGAGCAGTTCTTC. It translates to CASSFRGHRPNEQFF. Filled out from reference TRBV28 and TRBJ2-1, the complete variable domain reads DVKVTQSSRYLVKRTGEKVFLECVQDMDHENMFWYRQDPGLGLRLIYFSYDVKMKEKGDIPEGYSVSREKKERFSLILESASTNQTSMYLCASSFRGHRPNEQFFGPGTRLTVL.

The rearrangement links TRBV12-3 or TRBV12-4 to TRBJ1-2; D not resolved. The V gene lost 6 bases and the J gene lost 8 bases, with 10 bases spanning the gap. This CDR3 is built from 11 residues. The CDR3 DNA reads TGTGCCAGCAGCAAGGGAGGCGGCTACACCTTC. It translates to CASSKGGGYTF.

The rearrangement uses TRBV2 and TRBJ2-1; D might be TRBD1 (5 bases). Germline lookup yields CDR1 SNHLY and CDR2 FYNNEI. This CDR3 contains 12 residues. V was pared by 7 bases and J by 6 bases, with 10 bases between. CDR3 protein: CASNRRGNEQFF. In DNA, the CDR3 is TGTGCCAGCAACAGGAGAGGCAATGAGCAGTTCTTC.

The J gene is TRBJ2-2, the V gene TRBV6-5; TRBD1 aligns across 7 bases. J gave up 2 bases and V 6 bases, and 3 bases lay outside the gene matches. This CDR3 has 14 amino acids. Germline CDR1 and CDR2: MNHEY and SVGAGI. CDR3 amino acids: CASRRQGNTGELFF. Here the CDR3 DNA reads TGTGCCAGCAGACGACAGGGTAACACCGGGGAGCTGTTTTTT.

The J gene is TRBJ2-1, the V gene TRBV6-5, with D uncertain. This CDR3 region has 14 residues. Germline values: CDR1 MNHEY, CDR2 SVGAGI. Trimming shortened V by 7 bases and J by 0 bases, and 10 bases separated the two germline ends. The CDR3 sequence is CASIEVLSYNEQFF. CDR3 bases: TGTGCCAGCATAGAGGTTCTCTCCTACAATGAGCAGTTCTTC.

The genes are TRBV3-1 (or the pseudogene TRBV3-2) and TRBJ1-4, with 7 bases aligning to TRBD1. Germline V gives CDR1 LGHDT, CDR2 YNNKEL (reference sequence). V shed 6 bases and J 5 bases; nucleotides not matched to a gene: 9. The CDR3 sequence is 15 residues long. CDR3 nucleotides: TGTGCCAGCAGACCTTCCGGGACAGCGAATGAAAAACTGTTTTTT. Its protein is CASRPSGTANEKLFF.

V usage is TRBV4-2 and J usage is TRBJ1-4; a weak D match, TRBD1 (6 bases). Trimming cost V 7 bases and J 8 bases, with 14 bases left between them. This CDR3 spans 13 amino acids. Per germline, CDR1 LGHNA and CDR2 YNFKEQ. The CDR3: CASIADSREKLFF. CDR3 DNA sequence: TGTGCCAGCATTGCGGACAGTCGGGAAAAACTGTTTTTT.